The T cell receptor beta chain described here comes from a study of beta chain features in type 1 diabetes. Study context: Over all samples combined, about 99,000,000 sorted cells were examined. General study results and limits: Among all four CD4+ subsets, Type 1 diabetes patients had TCRB CDR3s that were moderately but significantly shorter.

This clone came up a few times. Antigen: not known. The CDR3 runs to 15 residues. Trimming shortened V by 4 bases and J by 1 base, and 8 bases separated the two germline ends. Germline CDR1 reads LNHDA; CDR2 reads SQIVND (reference sequence). Over 95% purity was reached by all sorted populations. Sequencing targeted expressed TCRB transcripts, as all isolated RNA had been reverse transcribed. Profiling relied on immunoSEQ multiplex PCR, and the TCRdb table lists in-frame clones only, not all of them. The sample carries approximately 100,000 clones, over 25% recorded once. This clonotype was obtained from a woman aged 18 to 35 with type 1 diabetes. Sequencing was performed on central memory CD4+ T cells from blood. This chain joins TRBV19 and TRBJ2-6, with D maybe TRBD1 (6 bases). CDR3 residues: CASSTQGSGANVLTF. CDR3 coding DNA: TGTGCCAGTAGTACACAGGGTTCTGGGGCCAACGTCCTGACTTTC.